Listed here is a single T cell receptor (beta chain). The antigen is not known. This entry is derived from a study of cytomegalovirus exposure and HLA in healthy donors. General study findings and limits: Researchers counted 164 TCR beta chains as cytomegalovirus-associated. In an earlier analysis, about 87% or about 30%: the productive usage of most TCR beta V segments.

Germline CDR1 and CDR2: SGHRS and YFSETQ. This CDR3 spans 14 amino acids. Trimming removed 0 bases from V and 7 bases from J; junction bases left unmatched: 6. The PCR used 60 Vbeta and 13 Jbeta primers. TCRdb's table, derived via immunoSEQ multiplex PCR, lists solely in-frame clones and lacks some. Its listing shows tens of thousands of clones. Donors were nominally healthy when sampled, though unrecorded immune exposures were likely. J is TRBJ2-5 and V is TRBV5-1; 7 nucleotides line up with TRBD1. This TCR was sampled from a woman aged 40 to 55 in good health and CMV-seronegative. Input material: PBMCs. The CDR3 spells CASSLGRGQRTQYF. In DNA, the CDR3 is TGCGCCAGCAGCTTGGGTAGGGGGCAGAGGACCCAGTACTTC.